Presented here are 10 T cell receptor beta chains from one specimen sequenced in a study of CD4 T cells in relation to SARS-CoV-2 and coronaviruses. CD4+ T cells from unexposed donors were obtained before the COVID-19 pandemic (2011-2018). Isolation of CD4+ T cells took place after less than twelve days in culture. No antigen is known for these receptors. Some clones are missing from TCRdb's copy, which holds only in-frame ones; the method was immunoSEQ multiplex PCR. Here the sample spans 25,000 to 35,000 clones, 75% to 80% being singletons. The sequenced material came from CD4+ T cells from PBMCs, cultured in vitro. The receptors were gathered from a human donor in good health.

J is TRBJ1-1 and V is TRBV9, with D possibly TRBD1 on 5 matching bases. The CDR3 sequence is 14 residues long. The ends were cut back, 3 bases at V and 0 bases at J, with 9 bases in the middle. Germline V gene sequence: CDR1 SGDLS, CDR2 YYNGEE. The CDR3 nucleotides read TGTGCCAGCAGCGCGACAGACTTGAACACTGAAGCTTTCTTT. Translated: CASSATDLNTEAFF.

The chain joins TRBV30 to TRBJ1-1, with D hard to call. The CDR3 loop spans 10 amino acids. V was shortened by 4 bases and J by 11 bases, with 11 bases between the two germline ends. The germline gives CDR1 GTSNPN, CDR2 SVGIG (reference sequence). The chain's CDR3 is CAWTGVRAFF. The CDR3, as DNA: TGTGCCTGGACCGGGGTACGGGCTTTCTTT. Together with reference TRBV30 and TRBJ1-1, the CDR3 gives the full variable domain: SQTIHQWPATLVQPVGSPLSLECTVEGTSNPNLYWYRQAAGRGLQLLFYSVGIGQISSEVPQNLSASRPQDRQFILSSKKLLLSDSGFYLCAWTGVRAFFGQGTRLTVV.

The chain has TRBV19 and TRBJ2-6, with a possible D match to TRBD1 (5 bases). The CDR3 extends over 18 amino acids. The V end lost 2 bases, the J end lost 1 base, and 15 bases lay between the germline ends. Germline V gene sequence: CDR1 LNHDA, CDR2 SQIVND (reference sequence). The CDR3 DNA sequence: TGTGCCAGTAGTATAACAGGAGTAGGGAAATCTGGGGCCAACGTCCTGACTTTC. As protein: CASSITGVGKSGANVLTF.

This chain links TRBV7-2 with TRBJ1-1; D perhaps matches TRBD1 (6 bases). There are 14 residues in the CDR3. Germline lookup yields CDR1 SGHTA and CDR2 FQGNSA. Trimming left V 2 bases short and J 3 bases short, with 10 bases between. CDR3 bases: TGTGCCAGCAGCTTATCAGGGACATACACTGAAGCTTTCTTT. This gives the protein CASSLSGTYTEAFF.

A single count supports this clone. The chain carries TRBV6-5 and TRBJ2-1; D gene unclear. Germline-derived CDR1 and CDR2 are MNHEY and SVGAGI. The CDR3 sequence is 13 residues long. V was pared by 0 bases and J by 4 bases, with 4 bases between. CDR3 protein: CASSYSVYNEQFF. In nucleotides, the CDR3 is TGTGCCAGCAGTTACTCAGTGTACAATGAGCAGTTCTTC.

V usage is TRBV5-1 and J usage is TRBJ2-7, with TRBD1 matching over 8 bases. With 2 bases clipped from V and 3 bases from J, the junction kept 7 bases outside the gene matches. There are 15 residues in the CDR3. Germline V CDR1 and CDR2: SGHRS, YFSETQ. Written as DNA, the CDR3 is TGCGCCAGCAGCTTCACAGGGGGTGGAAGCTACGAGCAGTACTTC. Translation: CASSFTGGGSYEQYF.

The chain links TRBV6-4 to TRBJ2-5; 13 positions match TRBD2. With 2 bases clipped from V and 5 bases from J, the junction kept 2 bases outside the gene matches. The V gene's germline CDR1 is MRHNA and CDR2 SNTAGT. CDR3 size: 15 residues. CDR3 coding DNA: TGTGCCAGCAGTGACGGGACTAGCGGGACTGAGACCCAGTACTTC. Translated, it gives CASSDGTSGTETQYF.

The chain combines TRBV18 with TRBJ2-7, with TRBD1 matching over 11 bases. The CDR3 runs 14 residues. Germline V gene data show CDR1 as KGHSH and CDR2 as LQKENI. Trimming removed 4 bases from V and 4 bases from J; junction bases left unmatched: 3. CDR3 nucleotide sequence: TGTGCCAGCTCACGGGACAGGGGGTCGTACGAGCAGTACTTC. Protein sequence: CASSRDRGSYEQYF.

This clone has a handful of counts. The chain uses TRBV7-9 and TRBJ1-4; 7 positions match TRBD1. The germline V gene has CDR1 SEHNR and CDR2 FQNEAQ (reference sequence). V dropped 1 base and J dropped 5; count of bases not matched to a gene: 4. This CDR3 is 15 amino acids long. CDR3 nucleotide sequence: TGTGCCAGCAGCTTAGACACAGGGGAAAATGAAAAACTGTTTTTT. Its translation is CASSLDTGENEKLFF.

The chain uses TRBV25-1 and TRBJ1-5, with 7 nucleotides matching TRBD1. CDR3 length equals 14 residues. The V segment lost 4 bases and the J segment 8 bases; nucleotides outside the gene matches: 8. The V gene's germline CDR1 is MGHDK and CDR2 SYGVNS. In DNA, the CDR3 is TGTGCCAGCAGTGTCACCGGGACAGTAGAGCCCCAGCATTTT. Encoded protein: CASSVTGTVEPQHF.